The 17 T cell receptor beta chains below come from one sample, sequenced in a study of radiotherapy plus CTLA-4 blockade in lung cancer. The table came from immunoSEQ multiplex PCR; TCRdb's copy has only in-frame clones and leaves some out. The table records around 80,000 clones, approximately 80% of them present only once. The sample consisted of peripheral blood, taken from a patient treated with radiotherapy plus ipilimumab. The receptors shown here come from a human donor with non-small cell lung cancer who had stable disease on radiotherapy plus ipilimumab.

The V call is TRBV28, the J call TRBJ2-6, with unresolved D. This CDR3 spans 17 amino acids. Germline loops: CDR1 MDHEN, CDR2 SYDVKM. The V and J ends lost 5 bases and 1 base respectively, with 15 bases between them. The CDR3 loop reads CASSTPGLGSGANVLTF. The CDR3 DNA reads as TGTGCCAGCAGTACGCCTGGGTTAGGTTCTGGGGCCAACGTCCTGACTTTC.

V and J are TRBV10-3 and TRBJ2-3; either TRBD1 or TRBD2 may fit D (6 bases each). Trimming removed 4 bases at V and 4 bases at J, with 12 bases between. This CDR3 is 14 amino acids long. Germline V gene data show CDR1 as ENHRY and CDR2 as SYGVKD. In DNA, the CDR3 is TGTGCCATCAGTGGGAACAGGGAGGCAGATACGCAGTATTTT. Protein product: CAISGNREADTQYF.

The rearrangement links TRBV6-1 to TRBJ1-5; the D is unclear. The CDR3 is 14 residues long. The germline gives CDR1 MNHNS, CDR2 SASEGT. Trimming removed 0 bases from V and 3 bases from J, with 6 bases in between. This CDR3 reads CASSEARYNQPQHF. CDR3 nucleotides: TGTGCCAGCAGTGAAGCACGGTACAATCAGCCCCAGCATTTT.

V gene TRBV7-2 combines with J gene TRBJ2-1, with 8 bases aligning to TRBD2. With 5 bases clipped from V and 9 bases from J, the junction kept 15 bases outside the gene matches. This CDR3 is built from 16 residues. The V gene's germline CDR1 is SGHTA and CDR2 FQGNSA. The CDR3 loop reads CASSEAGTRGLGEQFF. The CDR3 DNA follows: TGTGCCAGCAGCGAGGCCGGGACTAGAGGCTTGGGTGAGCAGTTCTTC.

The rearrangement uses TRBV5-6 and TRBJ1-6; D unclear. This CDR3 contains 15 residues. Germline V lookup: CDR1 SGHDT, CDR2 YYEEEE. Trimming removed 4 bases at V and 7 bases at J, with 15 bases between. Here the CDR3 DNA reads TGTGCCAGCAGCAAACGGTCACAGCAGAATTCACCCCTCCACTTT. Protein sequence: CASSKRSQQNSPLHF.

The chain employs TRBV4-1 and TRBJ2-1; maybe TRBD2 (7 bases). The CDR3 sequence is 16 residues long. The V and J ends lost 1 base and 7 bases respectively, with 17 bases between them. Germline CDR1 is MGHRA and CDR2 is YSYEKL. CDR3 DNA: TGCGCCAGCAGCCAAGGATCCGGGGGGCTAAGAAATGAGCAGTTCTTC. It specifies CASSQGSGGLRNEQFF.

The chain couples TRBV9 to TRBJ2-3; 8 bases are a match to TRBD2. V trimming: 3 bases; J trimming: 4 bases; junction bases outside the gene matches: 13. This CDR3 has 17 amino acids. Germline-derived CDR1 and CDR2 are SGDLS and YYNGEE. In DNA form, the CDR3 reads TGTGCCAGCAGCGCGAGTAGCGGGACTAGGATGGCAGATACGCAGTATTTT. Protein: CASSASSGTRMADTQYF.

This chain links TRBV11-2 with TRBJ2-7; 11 bases match TRBD1. V dropped 4 bases and J dropped 6; count of bases not matched to a gene: 5. The germline V gene encodes CDR1 SGHAT and CDR2 FQNNGV. CDR3 length: 14 amino acids. Here the CDR3 DNA reads TGTGCCAGCAGCTCCGGGACAGGGGGTCGCGAGCAGTACTTC. The encoded protein is CASSSGTGGREQYF.

The chain employs TRBV4-1 and TRBJ1-5; D ambiguous. The V end was cut by 2 bases, the J end by 7 bases, with 9 bases between. This CDR3 comprises 13 residues. Germline V gives CDR1 MGHRA, CDR2 YSYEKL. The CDR3 region has the DNA TGCGCCAGCAGCCAAAAGGACTACCAGCCCCAGCATTTT. Its translation: CASSQKDYQPQHF.

With respect to this clone: Its ends do not fully match the called genes, so a read error is possible. The chain couples TRBV7-2 to TRBJ2-1, with 9 positions matching TRBD2. The CDR3 length is 14 residues. Germline assignment: CDR1 SGHTA and CDR2 FQGNSA. CDR3 coding DNA: TGTGCCAGCAGTTTAGCGGGAGTCTACAATGAGCAGTTCTTC. Amino acids: CASSLAGVYNEQFF.

The chain is built from TRBV27 and TRBJ2-1, with 15 bases aligning to TRBD2. Germline CDR1 and CDR2: MNHEY and SMNVEV (reference sequence). The CDR3 totals 17 residues. With 5 bases clipped from V and 9 bases from J, the junction kept 11 bases outside the gene matches. The chain's CDR3 is CASSPGTSGGNSGEQFF. The CDR3, as DNA: TGTGCCAGCAGTCCTGGGACTAGCGGGGGGAATTCGGGTGAGCAGTTCTTC.

The chain has TRBV28 and TRBJ2-7, with TRBD2 matching 7 bases. The junction had 13 bases not matched to a gene; V was cut back by 7 bases and J by 4 bases. The CDR3 has 15 residues. CDR1 MDHEN and CDR2 SYDVKM come from the germline V gene. The CDR3 protein is CASIRPGTTPYEQYF. The DNA of the CDR3 is TGTGCCAGCATCCGGCCCGGGACTACCCCTTACGAGCAGTACTTC.

This chain joins TRBV5-1 and TRBJ1-2; 7 nucleotides match TRBD1. Germline-derived CDR1 and CDR2 are SGHRS and YFSETQ. The junction had 8 bases not matched to a gene; V was cut back by 0 bases and J by 6 bases. The CDR3 spans 15 residues. CDR3: CASSLVAGGDDGYTF. The DNA of the CDR3 is TGCGCCAGCAGCTTGGTAGCAGGGGGGGACGATGGCTACACCTTC.

The chain recombines TRBV5-6 with TRBJ2-1; 8 nucleotides align to TRBD1. Germline V gives CDR1 SGHDT, CDR2 YYEEEE. The CDR3 is 16 residues long. J gave up 4 bases and V 4 bases, and 10 bases lay outside the gene matches. CDR3: CASSPRQGRLYNEQFF. The DNA for the CDR3 is TGTGCCAGCAGCCCTCGACAGGGGCGACTATACAATGAGCAGTTCTTC.

The gene calls are TRBV5-1 and TRBJ2-3, with 7 bases fitting TRBD2. The germline CDR1 and CDR2 sequences are SGHRS and YFSETQ. Trimming cost V 5 bases and J 6 bases; bases outside gene matches: 9. This CDR3 has 14 residues. The CDR3 is CASRSGGGRDTQYF. The CDR3 DNA is TGCGCCAGCAGGAGTGGCGGGGGACGGGATACGCAGTATTTT. The variable domain in full, completed from reference TRBV5-1 and TRBJ2-3, reads KAGVTQTPRYLIKTRGQQVTLSCSPISGHRSVSWYQQTPGQGLQFLFEYFSETQRNKGNFPGRFSGRQFSNSRSEMNVSTLELGDSALYLCASRSGGGRDTQYFGPGTRLTVL.

The chain combines TRBV29-1 with TRBJ1-4; D is undetermined. From germline, CDR1 is SQVTM and CDR2 ANQGSEA. CDR3 length equals 13 residues. Trimming left V 4 bases short and J 1 base short, with 7 bases between. CDR3 bases: TGCAGCGTTGGAGGTGGAACTAATGAAAAACTGTTTTTT. It translates to CSVGGGTNEKLFF. Complete variable domain (other parts from reference TRBV29-1 and TRBJ1-4): SAVISQKPSRDICQRGTSLTIQCQVDSQVTMMFWYRQQPGQSLTLIATANQGSEATYESGFVIDKFPISRPNLTFSTLTVSNMSPEDSSIYLCSVGGGTNEKLFFGSGTQLSVL.

The V and J genes are TRBV29-1 and TRBJ2-7, with 8 bases matching TRBD1. The CDR3 contains 14 residues. Germline CDR1 reads SQVTM; CDR2 reads ANQGSEA. The ends lost 4 bases at V and 3 bases at J; junction bases unmatched: 8. The CDR3 nucleotides are TGCAGCGTTGTTAGTCAGGGGGCAGTCTACGAGCAGTACTTC. This encodes CSVVSQGAVYEQYF.